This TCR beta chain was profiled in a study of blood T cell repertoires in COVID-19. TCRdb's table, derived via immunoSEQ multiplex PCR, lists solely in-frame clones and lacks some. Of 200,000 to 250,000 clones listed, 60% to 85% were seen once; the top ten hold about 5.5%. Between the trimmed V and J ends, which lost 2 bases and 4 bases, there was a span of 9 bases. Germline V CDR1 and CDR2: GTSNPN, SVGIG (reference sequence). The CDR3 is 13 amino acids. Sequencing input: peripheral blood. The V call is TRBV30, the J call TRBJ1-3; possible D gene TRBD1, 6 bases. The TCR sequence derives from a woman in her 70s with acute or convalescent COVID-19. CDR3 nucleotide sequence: TGTGCCTGGAGTTTTACAGGGGGAAACACCATATATTTT. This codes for CAWSFTGGNTIYF.